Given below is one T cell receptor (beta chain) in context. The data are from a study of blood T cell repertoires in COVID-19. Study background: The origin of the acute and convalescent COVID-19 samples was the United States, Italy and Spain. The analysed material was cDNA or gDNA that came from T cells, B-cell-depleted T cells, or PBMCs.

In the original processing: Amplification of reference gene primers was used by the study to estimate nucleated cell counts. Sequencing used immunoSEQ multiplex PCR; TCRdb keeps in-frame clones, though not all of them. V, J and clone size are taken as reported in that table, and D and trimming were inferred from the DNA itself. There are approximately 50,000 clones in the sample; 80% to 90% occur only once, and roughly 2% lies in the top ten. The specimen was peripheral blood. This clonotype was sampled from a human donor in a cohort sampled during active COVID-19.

CDR3 in amino acids: CASSLTVAANTGELFF. The DNA of the CDR3 is TGTGCCAGCAGCCTTACTGTAGCGGCGAACACCGGGGAGCTGTTTTTT. This sequence joins TRBV5-5 and TRBJ2-2, with a tentative D call TRBD2 (6 bases). The germline V gene has CDR1 SGHKS and CDR2 YYEKEE (reference sequence). The germline V and J ends were trimmed by 4 bases and 0 bases, with 13 bases remaining between them. This CDR3 has 16 amino acids. Combining the CDR3 with reference TRBV5-5 and TRBJ2-2 gives the whole variable domain DAGVTQSPTHLIKTRGQQVTLRCSPISGHKSVSWYQQVLGQGPQFIFQYYEKEERGRGNFPDRFSARQFPNYSSELNVNALLLGDSALYLCASSLTVAANTGELFFGEGSRLTVL.